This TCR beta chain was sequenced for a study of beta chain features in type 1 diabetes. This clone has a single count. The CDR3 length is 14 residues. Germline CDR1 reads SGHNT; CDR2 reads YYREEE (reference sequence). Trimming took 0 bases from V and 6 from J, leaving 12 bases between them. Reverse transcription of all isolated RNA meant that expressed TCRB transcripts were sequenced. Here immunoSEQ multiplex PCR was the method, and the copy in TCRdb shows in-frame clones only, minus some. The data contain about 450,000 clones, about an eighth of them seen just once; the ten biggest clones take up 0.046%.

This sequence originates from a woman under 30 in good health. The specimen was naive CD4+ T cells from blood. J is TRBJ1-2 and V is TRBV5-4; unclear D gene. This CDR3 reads CASSLEWMGDGYTF. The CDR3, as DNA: TGTGCCAGCAGCTTGGAGTGGATGGGCGATGGCTACACCTTC. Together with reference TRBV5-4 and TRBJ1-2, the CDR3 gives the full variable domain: ETGVTQSPTHLIKTRGQQVTLRCSSQSGHNTVSWYQQALGQGPQFIFQYYREEENGRGNFPPRFSGLQFPNYSSELNVNALELDDSALYLCASSLEWMGDGYTFGSGTRLTVV.